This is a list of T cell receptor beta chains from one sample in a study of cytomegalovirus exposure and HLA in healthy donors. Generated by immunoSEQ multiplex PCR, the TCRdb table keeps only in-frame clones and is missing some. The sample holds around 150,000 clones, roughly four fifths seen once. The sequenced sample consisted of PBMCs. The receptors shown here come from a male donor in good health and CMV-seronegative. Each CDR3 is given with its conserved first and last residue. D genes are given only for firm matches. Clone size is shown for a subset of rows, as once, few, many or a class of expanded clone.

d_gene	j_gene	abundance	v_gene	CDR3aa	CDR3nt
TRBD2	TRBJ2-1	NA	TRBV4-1	CASSQPIAGGQNEQFF	TGCGCCAGCAGCCAACCTATAGCGGGAGGGCAAAATGAGCAGTTCTTC
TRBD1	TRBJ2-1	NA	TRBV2	CASAGTGRSSGLF	TGTGCCAGCGCCGGGACAGGGCGCTCGTCGGGTCTCTTC
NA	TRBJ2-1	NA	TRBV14	CASSHPGTYFNEQFF	TGTGCCAGCAGCCACCCCGGGACATACTTCAATGAGCAGTTCTTC
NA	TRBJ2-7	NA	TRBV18	CASSPPSYEQYF	TGTGCCAGCTCACCACCGTCTTACGAGCAGTACTTC
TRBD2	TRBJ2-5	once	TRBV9	CASSVVIAGEQYF	TGTGCCAGCAGCGTAGTGATAGCGGGGGAGCAGTACTTC
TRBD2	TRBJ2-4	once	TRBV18	CASSPPTGGNLAKNIQYF	TGTGCCAGCTCACCACCGACGGGGGGGAATCTAGCCAAAAACATTCAGTACTTC
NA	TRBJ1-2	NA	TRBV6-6	CASKLSDYLGYTF	TGTGCCAGCAAACTCTCGGACTATCTTGGCTACACCTTC
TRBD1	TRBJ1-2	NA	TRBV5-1	CASSLGQGGEGYTF	TGCGCCAGCAGCTTGGGACAGGGAGGCGAAGGCTACACCTTC
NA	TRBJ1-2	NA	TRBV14	CASSQDFRANYGYTF	TGTGCCAGCAGCCAAGATTTCAGGGCTAACTATGGCTACACCTTC
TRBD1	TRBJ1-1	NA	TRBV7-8	CASSPRTGATEAFF	TGTGCCAGCAGCCCTCGGACAGGGGCCACTGAAGCTTTCTTT
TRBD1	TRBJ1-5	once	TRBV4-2	CASSPDRGGQPQHF	TGTGCCAGCAGCCCCGACAGGGGAGGGCAGCCCCAGCATTTT
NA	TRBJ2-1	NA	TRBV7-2	CASSSSRGNEQFF	TGTGCCAGCAGCTCCAGTCGGGGCAATGAGCAGTTCTTC
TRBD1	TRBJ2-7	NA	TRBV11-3	CASSVTGQSEKYF	TGTGCCAGCAGCGTAACGGGACAGTCGGAGAAGTACTTC
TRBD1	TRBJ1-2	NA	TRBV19	CASCLRGTGYGYTF	TGTGCCAGTTGCCTTAGAGGGACAGGCTATGGCTACACCTTC
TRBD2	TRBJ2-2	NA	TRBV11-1	CASSRLAGRTGELFF	TGTGCCAGCAGCAGACTAGCGGGGCGCACCGGGGAGCTGTTTTTT
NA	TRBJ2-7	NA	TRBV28	CASTTPGAFYEQYF	TGTGCCAGCACAACTCCAGGGGCCTTCTACGAGCAGTACTTC
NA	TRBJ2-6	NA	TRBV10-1	CASSRQVRYLNSGANVLTF	TGCGCCAGCAGTCGACAGGTAAGATACTTAAACTCTGGGGCCAACGTCCTGACTTTC
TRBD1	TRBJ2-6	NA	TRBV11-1	CASSLGPGTGRSGANVLTF	TGTGCCAGCAGCTTAGGTCCCGGGACAGGCCGTTCTGGGGCCAACGTCCTGACTTTC
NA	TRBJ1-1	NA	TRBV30	CAWSLWGEPTEAFF	TGTGCCTGGAGTTTATGGGGAGAACCCACTGAAGCTTTCTTT
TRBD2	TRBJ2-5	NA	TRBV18	CASSLLAGEETQYF	TGTGCCAGCTCACTATTAGCGGGAGAAGAGACCCAGTACTTC
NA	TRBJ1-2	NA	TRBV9	CASSVAWSGMEGYTF	TGTGCCAGCAGCGTAGCTTGGTCAGGGATGGAGGGCTACACCTTC
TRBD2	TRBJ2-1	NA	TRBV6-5	CASRRTSGIVEQFF	TGTGCCAGCAGACGGACTAGCGGGATCGTCGAGCAGTTCTTC
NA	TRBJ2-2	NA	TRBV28	CASRQNTGELFF	TGTGCCAGCAGACAGAACACCGGGGAGCTGTTTTTT
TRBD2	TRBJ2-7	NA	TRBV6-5	CASSLSGGINEQYF	TGTGCCAGCAGTCTCAGCGGGGGGATTAACGAGCAGTACTTC
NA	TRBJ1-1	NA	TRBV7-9	CASSLISTEAFF	TGTGCCAGCAGCTTAATATCCACTGAAGCTTTCTTT
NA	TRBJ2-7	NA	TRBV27	CASSLYGQGLSYEQYF	TGTGCCAGCAGTTTATATGGGCAGGGACTCTCCTACGAGCAGTACTTC
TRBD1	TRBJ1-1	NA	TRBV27	CASSHGQGKDTEAFF	TGTGCCAGCAGTCATGGACAGGGGAAGGACACTGAAGCTTTCTTT
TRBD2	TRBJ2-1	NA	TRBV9	CASSVVSSGSRNEQFF	TGTGCCAGCAGCGTAGTTTCTAGCGGGAGTCGGAATGAGCAGTTCTTC
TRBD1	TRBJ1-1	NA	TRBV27	CASYRGLGTEAFF	TGTGCCAGCTACAGGGGGCTCGGCACTGAAGCTTTCTTT
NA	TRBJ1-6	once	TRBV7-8	CASSPQGRGTPLHF	TGTGCCAGCAGTCCTCAGGGGAGGGGTACACCCCTCCACTTT